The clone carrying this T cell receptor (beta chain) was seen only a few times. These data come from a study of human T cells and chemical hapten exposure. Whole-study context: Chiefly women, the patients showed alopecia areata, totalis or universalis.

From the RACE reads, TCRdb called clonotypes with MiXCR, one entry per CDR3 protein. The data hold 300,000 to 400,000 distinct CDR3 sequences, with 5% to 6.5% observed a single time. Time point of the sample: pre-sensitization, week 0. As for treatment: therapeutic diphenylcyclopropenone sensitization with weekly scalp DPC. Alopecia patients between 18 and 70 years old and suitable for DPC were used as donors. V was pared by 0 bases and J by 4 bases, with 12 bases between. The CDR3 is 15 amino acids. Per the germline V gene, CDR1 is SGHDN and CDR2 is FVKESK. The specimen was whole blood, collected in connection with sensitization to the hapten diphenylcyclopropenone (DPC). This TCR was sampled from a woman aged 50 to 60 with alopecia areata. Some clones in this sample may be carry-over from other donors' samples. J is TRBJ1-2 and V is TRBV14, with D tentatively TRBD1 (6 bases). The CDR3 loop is CASSQEGGGGYGYTF. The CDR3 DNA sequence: TGTGCCAGCAGCCAAGAAGGGGGAGGTGGCTATGGCTACACCTTC. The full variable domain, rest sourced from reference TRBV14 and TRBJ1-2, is EAGVTQFPSHSVIEKGQTVTLRCDPISGHDNLYWYRRVMGKEIKFLLHFVKESKQDESGMPNNRFLAERTGGTYSTLKVQPAELEDSGVYFCASSQEGGGGYGYTFGSGTRLTVV.